Many counts were recorded for the clone carrying this T cell receptor (beta chain). The TCR beta CDR3 regions underwent amplification using RNA transcripts as the source. The HTBI primer set drove a first-round RT-PCR of the TCR CDR3. Each CDR3 protein gets one entry after TCRdb re-called the multiplex PCR reads with MiXCR. The sample yields 280,000 or so distinct CDR3 sequences, less than 30% seen once. This sample is part of a study of T cells in Graves' hyperthyroidism and ophthalmopathy. Study at large: Peripheral blood was obtained at initial diagnosis, preceding any treatment.

The V end was cut by 4 bases, the J end by 3 bases, with 13 bases between. The length of the CDR3 is 14 residues. Germline values: CDR1 LNHDA, CDR2 SQIVND (reference sequence). What was sequenced was blood. The chain carries TRBV19 and TRBJ2-7; D possibly corresponds to TRBD2 (5 bases). This receptor was taken from a man aged 40-49 years with Graves' hyperthyroidism that later progressed to Graves' ophthalmopathy. CDR3 nucleotides: TGTGCCAGTAGTAGGGATTCTAGCAGCTACGAGCAGTACTTC. Its translation is CASSRDSSSYEQYF.